This T cell receptor (beta chain) appears in the sequencing data of a study of blood T cell repertoires in COVID-19. Measured with immunoSEQ multiplex PCR; TCRdb has only the in-frame clones, and not every one. The data hold 52,000 or so clones, with roughly 87% observed a single time. V lost 5 bases and J lost 1, with 18 bases in between. The germline V gene encodes CDR1 SGHNT and CDR2 YYREEE (reference sequence). The CDR3 covers 16 residues. This clone was seen just once. Source material: peripheral blood. This TCR came from a man aged 40-49 years with COVID-19, enrolled during active disease. V and J are TRBV5-4 and TRBJ2-5, with D tentatively TRBD1 (6 bases). Written as DNA, the CDR3 is TGTGCCAGCAGTTTCCCAGGGGAGCGGTCCCAAGAGACCCAGTACTTC. Protein: CASSFPGERSQETQYF.